This entry lists 20 T cell receptor beta chains sequenced from one sample in a study of beta chain features in type 1 diabetes. Overall study results and limits: The study found moderately but significantly shorter TCRB CDR3s in all four CD4+ subsets of Type 1 diabetes patients.

Expressed TCRB transcripts were sequenced because the entire RNA isolate underwent reverse transcription. The data were produced by immunoSEQ multiplex PCR, yet TCRdb's version contains in-frame clones alone and is incomplete. The repertoire holds roughly 350,000 clones, with roughly 9.8% as singletons. These receptors have no identified antigens. Source material: central memory CD4+ T cells from blood. Receptor source: a man younger than 40 with type 1 diabetes.

The chain's CDR3 is CASNRLGRPTYEQYF. The DNA for the CDR3 is TGTGCCAGCAACCGATTGGGGCGGCCCACCTACGAGCAGTACTTC. This chain links TRBV7-9 with TRBJ2-7; possibly TRBD1 for D (5 bases). The V gene's germline CDR1 is SEHNR and CDR2 FQNEAQ (reference sequence). V gave up 7 bases and J gave up 2 bases, with 18 bases separating them. The CDR3 consists of 15 residues.

Note on this clone: A far bigger clonotype differs at one base, so this is likely a read error. V usage is TRBV7-9 and J usage is TRBJ2-7; the D gene is possibly TRBD2 (5 bases). The ends were cut back, 5 bases at V and 1 base at J, with 15 bases in the middle. Germline V gives CDR1 SEHNR, CDR2 FQNEAQ (reference sequence). The CDR3 runs 15 residues. This CDR3 is CASSPGFGLSYEQYF. Written as DNA, the CDR3 is TGTGCCAGCAGCCCGGGGTTCGGTTTATCCTACGAGCAGTACTTC.

This clone was found a few times. The V gene is TRBV29-1, the J gene TRBJ1-3; possibly TRBD1 for D (5 bases). The CDR3 is 13 residues long. The germline CDR1 and CDR2 sequences are SQVTM and ANQGSEA. Trimming removed 7 bases at V and 0 bases at J, with 10 bases between. CDR3 sequence (DNA): TGCAGCGGGGGCCAGAACTCTGGAAACACCATATATTTT. Amino acids: CSGGQNSGNTIYF.

This clone showed up many times. The chain links TRBV15 to TRBJ2-3, with D hard to call. From germline, CDR1 is LNHNV and CDR2 YYDKDF (reference sequence). The V end was cut by 1 base, the J end by 6 bases, with 17 bases between. CDR3 size: 16 residues. DNA for the CDR3: TGTGCCACCAGCAGAGGTCTTGGAATCGGGTCGGATACGCAGTATTTT. It codes for CATSRGLGIGSDTQYF.

V usage is TRBV11-2 and J usage is TRBJ2-1; TRBD2 is a possible D gene (6 bases). CDR1 is SGHAT, CDR2 FQNNGV, per germline. The germline V and J ends were trimmed by 5 bases and 2 bases, with 10 bases remaining between them. This CDR3 has 14 residues. The CDR3 DNA reads as TGTGCCAGCAGCCGGCGGGGCACCTACAATGAGCAGTTCTTC. Amino acid sequence: CASSRRGTYNEQFF.

The sample holds a few counts of this clone. The chain joins TRBV7-9 to TRBJ2-5; 14 positions agree with TRBD2. Germline CDR1 and CDR2: SEHNR and FQNEAQ (reference sequence). The CDR3 length is 18 residues. The junction had 13 bases not matched to a gene; V was cut back by 5 bases and J by 5 bases. CDR3 coding DNA: TGTGCCAGCAGCCCACGACTAGCGGGAGGGCCGGCTTCGGAGACCCAGTACTTC. Protein product: CASSPRLAGGPASETQYF.

This clone was seen only a few times. V and J are TRBV2 and TRBJ2-7; 8 positions agree with TRBD1. The CDR3 length is 13 residues. Germline CDR1 is SNHLY and CDR2 is FYNNEI. The trim removed 8 bases at V and 0 bases at J, leaving 3 bases unmatched. The CDR3 bases are TGTGCCAGCGGGACAGGAGCCTCCTACGAGCAGTACTTC. Its translation is CASGTGASYEQYF.

The chain recombines TRBV29-1 with TRBJ2-3, with TRBD1 identical over 8 bases. This CDR3 has 16 amino acids. The V gene end was trimmed by 1 base and the J gene end by 4 bases; junction bases not matched to a gene: 10. Germline CDR1 is SQVTM and CDR2 is ANQGSEA. The CDR3 DNA reads as TGCAGCGTTGAAGGTATTCCGACAGGGGAGGCAGATACGCAGTATTTT. It is translated as CSVEGIPTGEADTQYF.

This clone occurred many times. This chain joins TRBV28 and TRBJ2-1, with TRBD2 matching over 7 bases. Germline lookup yields CDR1 MDHEN and CDR2 SYDVKM. This CDR3 spans 15 amino acids. After removal of 6 bases from V and 0 bases from J, the junction contained 5 bases not matched to a gene. This chain's CDR3 is CASRGGTFSYNEQFF. Written as DNA, the CDR3 is TGTGCCAGCAGGGGAGGGACTTTCTCCTACAATGAGCAGTTCTTC.

The J gene is TRBJ1-2, the V gene TRBV20-1; D uncertain. The CDR3 spans 11 residues. In germline, CDR1 is DFQATT, CDR2 SNEGSKA (reference sequence). V was pared by 6 bases and J by 5 bases, with 10 bases between. The CDR3 DNA reads as TGCAGTGCGGGCAGAACTTATGGCTACACCTTC. Translation: CSAGRTYGYTF.

The CDR3 bases are TGTGCCAGCTCACCACTGGAGGGTGAGCAGTTCTTC. Translated, it gives CASSPLEGEQFF. The gene calls are TRBV18 and TRBJ2-1, with D perhaps TRBD2 (6 bases). Trimming left V 1 base short and J 9 bases short, with 7 bases between. The V gene's germline CDR1 is KGHSH and CDR2 LQKENI. The CDR3 spans 12 residues.

The chain uses TRBV6-1 and TRBJ1-2; 10 bases are a match to TRBD1. J lost 7 bases, V lost 8 bases, and 10 bases had no gene match. The germline V gene has CDR1 MNHNS and CDR2 SASEGT. The CDR3 is 14 amino acids. In DNA, the CDR3 is TGTGCCAGCCGAATTGGGACAGGGGCCATTGGCTACACCTTC. Translation: CASRIGTGAIGYTF.

The genes are TRBV19 and TRBJ2-5, with 7 bases aligning to TRBD2. Looked up from germline, CDR1 is LNHDA and CDR2 is SQIVND (reference sequence). Losses at the gene ends were 4 bases for V and 11 bases for J; bases not matched to a gene: 4. The length of the CDR3 is 11 residues. The CDR3 spells CASSSAGEQYF. The DNA for the CDR3 is TGTGCCAGTAGTAGCGCGGGAGAGCAGTACTTC.

The chain combines TRBV28 with TRBJ1-1; D might be TRBD1 (5 bases). Trimming removed 8 bases from V and 2 bases from J, with 24 bases in between. Germline CDR1 and CDR2: MDHEN and SYDVKM. CDR3 size: 17 residues. DNA of the CDR3: TGTGCCAGCCTTTTGGGAGGGAGGTGGCAGGGCAACACTGAAGCTTTCTTT. Translation gives CASLLGGRWQGNTEAFF.

This clone was observed once. This chain connects TRBV9 to TRBJ2-7, with 12 bases matching TRBD2. V dropped 4 bases and J dropped 3; count of bases not matched to a gene: 8. CDR3 length: 16 amino acids. Germline CDR1 reads SGDLS; CDR2 reads YYNGEE. The CDR3 protein is CASSKQSGLAGYEQYF. As DNA, the CDR3 is TGTGCCAGCAGCAAACAATCGGGACTAGCGGGCTACGAGCAGTACTTC.

The chain is built from TRBV5-1 and TRBJ2-7, with a possible D match to TRBD1 (6 bases). Germline assignment: CDR1 SGHRS and CDR2 YFSETQ. Trimming stripped 2 bases from V and 7 bases from J, with 13 bases between. The CDR3 has 13 amino acids. DNA of the CDR3: TGCGCCAGCAGCTTAGATCCGCAGGGGGAGCAGTACTTC. It yields the protein CASSLDPQGEQYF. Supplemented by reference TRBV5-1 and TRBJ2-7, the full variable domain reads KAGVTQTPRYLIKTRGQQVTLSCSPISGHRSVSWYQQTPGQGLQFLFEYFSETQRNKGNFPGRFSGRQFSNSRSEMNVSTLELGDSALYLCASSLDPQGEQYFGPGTRLTVT.

This clone has a handful of counts. The J gene is TRBJ2-1, the V gene TRBV29-1; the match to TRBD2 covers 9 bases. The CDR3 covers 14 residues. Germline CDR1 is SQVTM and CDR2 is ANQGSEA. V was pared by 6 bases and J by 9 bases, with 12 bases of the junction left unmatched. Here the CDR3 reads CSVTRLAEGSEQFF. CDR3 coding DNA: TGCAGCGTCACAAGACTAGCGGAGGGGAGTGAGCAGTTCTTC.

This clone was recorded many times. The chain combines TRBV28 with TRBJ2-1, with 14 bases fitting TRBD2. Germline lookup yields CDR1 MDHEN and CDR2 SYDVKM. The length of the CDR3 is 16 residues. Trimming at V came to 5 bases and at J to 9 bases, leaving 9 bases not matched to a gene. CDR3 in amino acids: CASSRLAGGYSGEQFF. In nucleotides, the CDR3 is TGTGCCAGCAGTCGACTAGCGGGAGGGTATTCGGGTGAGCAGTTCTTC. The variable domain in full, with the rest retrieved from reference TRBV28 and TRBJ2-1, is DVKVTQSSRYLVKRTGEKVFLECVQDMDHENMFWYRQDPGLGLRLIYFSYDVKMKEKGDIPEGYSVSREKKERFSLILESASTNQTSMYLCASSRLAGGYSGEQFFGPGTRLTVL.

This clone was observed a handful of times. The sample has other DNA sequences that encode this CDR3 too. This chain links TRBV9 with TRBJ2-5, with 7 bases matching TRBD1. V shed 3 bases and J 4 bases; nucleotides not matched to a gene: 6. CDR1 and CDR2 (germline): SGDLS, YYNGEE. The CDR3 is 14 residues long. The CDR3 sequence is CASSGNRGRETQYF. The CDR3 coding sequence is TGTGCCAGCAGCGGAAACAGGGGCAGAGAGACCCAGTACTTC. Based on the CDR3 plus reference TRBV9 and TRBJ2-5, the full variable domain is DSGVTQTPKHLITATGQRVTLRCSPRSGDLSVYWYQQSLDQGLQFLIQYYNGEERAKGNILERFSAQQFPDLHSELNLSSLELGDSALYFCASSGNRGRETQYFGPGTRLLVL.

This clone was seen a handful of times. The genes are TRBV7-2 and TRBJ1-2; TRBD1 is a possible D gene (5 bases). The ends were cut back, 5 bases at V and 8 bases at J, with 18 bases in the middle. Germline-derived CDR1 and CDR2 are SGHTA and FQGNSA. The CDR3 consists of 14 residues. The CDR3, as DNA: TGTGCCAGCAGCCGGGCGCTAGGTTGGGACGGCTACACCTTC. This gives the protein CASSRALGWDGYTF. Drawing the rest from reference TRBV7-2 and TRBJ1-2, the complete variable domain is GAGVSQSPSNKVTEKGKDVELRCDPISGHTALYWYRQSLGQGLEFLIYFQGNSAPDKSGLPSDRFSAERTGGSVSTLTIQRTQQEDSAVYLCASSRALGWDGYTFGSGTRLTVV.